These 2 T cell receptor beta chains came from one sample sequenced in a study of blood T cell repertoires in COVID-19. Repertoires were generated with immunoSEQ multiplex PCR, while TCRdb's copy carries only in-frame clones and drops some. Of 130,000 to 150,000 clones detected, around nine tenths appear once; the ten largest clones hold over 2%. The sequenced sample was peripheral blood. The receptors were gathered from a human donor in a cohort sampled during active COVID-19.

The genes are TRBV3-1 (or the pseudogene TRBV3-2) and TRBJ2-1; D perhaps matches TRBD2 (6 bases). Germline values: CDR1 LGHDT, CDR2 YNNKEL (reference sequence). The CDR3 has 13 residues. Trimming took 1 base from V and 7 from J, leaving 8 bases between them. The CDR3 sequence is CASSQGRENEQFF. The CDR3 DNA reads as TGTGCCAGCAGCCAAGGACGGGAGAATGAGCAGTTCTTC.

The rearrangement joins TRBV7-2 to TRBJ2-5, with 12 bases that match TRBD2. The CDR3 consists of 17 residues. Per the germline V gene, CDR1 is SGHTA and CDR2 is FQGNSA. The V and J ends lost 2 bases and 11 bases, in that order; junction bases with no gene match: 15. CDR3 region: CASSLSRTSGITSRQYF. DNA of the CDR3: TGTGCCAGCAGCTTATCGAGGACTAGCGGGATTACATCCCGTCAGTACTTC.